This T cell receptor beta chain appears in the sequencing data of a study of vaccination and CD4 T cells after COVID-19. The assay that was used to sequence DNA from cultured CD4+ T cells was the Oncomine TCR Beta short-read assay. One entry per CDR3 protein results from TCRdb running MiXCR on the PCR reads. This table holds approximately 22,000 distinct CDR3 sequences, around 50% found once. Noted treatment: roughly ten-day PBMC culture with coronavirus spike peptide pools or control peptides (ViraFEST assay). Germline values: CDR1 SEHNR, CDR2 FQNEAQ (reference sequence). V was pared by 6 bases and J by 9 bases, with 11 bases of the junction left unmatched. The CDR3 is 17 amino acids. In the case of this clonotype: Its antigen remains unknown.

Material for sequencing was CD4+ T cells from blood, cultured in vitro. This clonotype was obtained from a human donor who had recovered from COVID-19. V gene TRBV7-9 combines with J gene TRBJ2-1, with 16 bases matching TRBD2. The CDR3 region has the DNA TGTGCCAGCAGTCGACCGGGACTAGCGGGAGGGGGACGTGAGCAGTTCTTC. Amino acids: CASSRPGLAGGGREQFF.